These T cell receptor beta chains were read from a single sample in a study of cytomegalovirus exposure and HLA in healthy donors. Profiling relied on immunoSEQ multiplex PCR, and the TCRdb table lists in-frame clones only, not all of them. Of 75,000 or so clones in the sample, around 70% were seen once. Sequencing used PBMCs. These receptors originate from a man aged 40-49 years in good health and CMV-seropositive. Each CDR3 is given with its conserved first and last residue. The D gene is left open where the match is weak. Rows give clone size only sometimes, using once, few, many, or a class for an expanded clone.

CDR3 length: 15; clone size: NA; D gene: NA; J gene: TRBJ2-7; V gene: TRBV28; CDR3 protein: CASRTDGGASYEQYF; CDR3 DNA: TGTGCCAGCAGAACCGACGGTGGAGCGTCCTACGAGCAGTACTTC
CDR3 length: 16; clone size: NA; D gene: TRBD1; J gene: TRBJ1-2; V gene: TRBV5-6; CDR3 protein: CASSSGTGDSNYGYTF; CDR3 DNA: TGTGCCAGCAGCTCCGGGACAGGGGATAGTAACTATGGCTACACCTTC
CDR3 length: 13; clone size: NA; D gene: TRBD1; J gene: TRBJ1-1; V gene: TRBV6-6; CDR3 protein: CASRIRRDSEAFF; CDR3 DNA: TGTGCCAGCAGGATAAGAAGGGACAGTGAAGCTTTCTTT
CDR3 length: 17; clone size: NA; D gene: NA; J gene: TRBJ1-4; V gene: TRBV15; CDR3 protein: CATSRALRAGLNEKLFF; CDR3 DNA: TGTGCCACCAGCAGAGCCCTCCGGGCAGGGCTTAATGAAAAACTGTTTTTT
CDR3 length: 11; clone size: NA; D gene: NA; J gene: TRBJ2-1; V gene: TRBV7-2; CDR3 protein: CASRRFNEQFF; CDR3 DNA: TGTGCCAGCAGGCGGTTCAATGAGCAGTTCTTC
CDR3 length: 17; clone size: NA; D gene: NA; J gene: TRBJ1-1; V gene: TRBV28; CDR3 protein: CASSLTENPLKNTEAFF; CDR3 DNA: TGTGCCAGCAGTCTAACAGAGAACCCACTTAAGAACACTGAAGCTTTCTTT
CDR3 length: 18; clone size: NA; D gene: TRBD1; J gene: TRBJ2-1; V gene: TRBV7-9; CDR3 protein: CASSHLPGQGSSYNEQFF; CDR3 DNA: TGTGCCAGCAGCCACCTACCGGGACAGGGGAGCTCCTACAATGAGCAGTTCTTC
CDR3 length: 13; clone size: NA; D gene: NA; J gene: TRBJ2-7; V gene: TRBV5-1; CDR3 protein: CASSPTPGHEQYF; CDR3 DNA: TGCGCCAGCAGCCCAACCCCGGGTCACGAGCAGTACTTC
CDR3 length: 14; clone size: few; D gene: NA; J gene: TRBJ2-2; V gene: TRBV6-5; CDR3 protein: CASSYASEAGELFF; CDR3 DNA: TGTGCCAGCAGTTACGCTAGCGAGGCCGGGGAGCTGTTTTTT
CDR3 length: 12; clone size: NA; D gene: NA; J gene: TRBJ2-3; V gene: TRBV28; CDR3 protein: CASRLDKYTQYF; CDR3 DNA: TGTGCCAGCAGACTGGACAAATATACGCAGTATTTT
CDR3 length: 15; clone size: NA; D gene: TRBD1; J gene: TRBJ2-2; V gene: TRBV9; CDR3 protein: CASSVLTGLTGELFF; CDR3 DNA: TGTGCCAGCAGCGTATTGACAGGGCTAACCGGGGAGCTGTTTTTT
CDR3 length: 15; clone size: NA; D gene: NA; J gene: TRBJ1-3; V gene: TRBV30; CDR3 protein: CAWSETGSSGNTIYF; CDR3 DNA: TGTGCCTGGAGTGAAACAGGTAGCTCTGGAAACACCATATATTTT
CDR3 length: 13; clone size: NA; D gene: TRBD1; J gene: TRBJ1-1; V gene: TRBV19; CDR3 protein: CASSIARDSGAFF; CDR3 DNA: TGTGCCAGTAGTATAGCCCGGGACAGTGGAGCTTTCTTT
CDR3 length: 15; clone size: few; D gene: TRBD1; J gene: TRBJ2-6; V gene: TRBV6-5; CDR3 protein: CASTTGTAGANVLTF; CDR3 DNA: TGTGCCAGCACTACCGGGACAGCTGGGGCCAACGTCCTGACTTTC
CDR3 length: 13; clone size: NA; D gene: TRBD1; J gene: TRBJ1-5; V gene: TRBV2; CDR3 protein: CASGTGFGQPQHF; CDR3 DNA: TGTGCCAGCGGGACAGGGTTTGGGCAGCCCCAGCATTTT
CDR3 length: 13; clone size: NA; D gene: NA; J gene: TRBJ2-3; V gene: TRBV29-1; CDR3 protein: CSVTGGLTDTQYF; CDR3 DNA: TGCAGCGTCACCGGCGGGCTCACAGATACGCAGTATTTT
CDR3 length: 16; clone size: NA; D gene: NA; J gene: TRBJ1-2; V gene: TRBV21-1; CDR3 protein: CASSKRRDRGLGGYTF; CDR3 DNA: TGTGCCAGCAGCAAGCGACGGGACAGGGGGTTGGGGGGCTACACCTTC
CDR3 length: 15; clone size: NA; D gene: NA; J gene: TRBJ1-6; V gene: TRBV2; CDR3 protein: CASSEAGPSYSPLHF; CDR3 DNA: TGTGCCAGCAGTGAAGCGGGGCCTTCGTATTCACCCCTCCACTTT
CDR3 length: 17; clone size: NA; D gene: TRBD1; J gene: TRBJ1-2; V gene: TRBV4-1; CDR3 protein: CASSQTTARGRDYGYTF; CDR3 DNA: TGCGCCAGCAGCCAGACAACGGCGAGGGGGCGGGACTATGGCTACACCTTC
CDR3 length: 15; clone size: few; D gene: NA; J gene: TRBJ1-4; V gene: TRBV6-6; CDR3 protein: CASSLDTATNEKLFF; CDR3 DNA: TGTGCCAGCAGTCTGGACACTGCAACTAATGAAAAACTGTTTTTT